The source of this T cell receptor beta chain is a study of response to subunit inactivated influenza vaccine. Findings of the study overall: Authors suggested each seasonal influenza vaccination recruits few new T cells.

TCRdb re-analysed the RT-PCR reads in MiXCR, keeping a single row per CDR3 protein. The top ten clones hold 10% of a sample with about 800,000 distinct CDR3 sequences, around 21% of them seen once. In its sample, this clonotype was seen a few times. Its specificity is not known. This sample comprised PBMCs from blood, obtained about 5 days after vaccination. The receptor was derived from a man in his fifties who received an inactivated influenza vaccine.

The chain's CDR3 is CASSSAAGSGESTQYF. For the CDR3, the DNA is TGTGCCAGCAGCTCAGCCGCCGGCAGCGGGGAGAGCACCCAGTACTTC. This rearrangement joins TRBV7-9 to TRBJ2-5; the match to TRBD2 covers 7 bases. V lost 4 bases, J lost 8 bases, and 16 bases stayed unmatched. The CDR3 has 16 residues. The germline V gene has CDR1 SEHNR and CDR2 FQNEAQ (reference sequence).